This record looks at one TCR beta chain sequence and its context. Many counts were recorded for this clonotype. Its antigen is unknown. Base qualities are not provided; no much larger clone lies one nucleotide away. The data are from a study of T cell repertoires in cytomegalovirus infection (dated by TCRdb to between 2017 and 2020). With respect to the entire study: Donor HLA type was relevant to the analysis, because carriage of CMV infection together with the matching HLA type was indicated by public TCR beta signatures.

Sequencer: Illumina HiSeq 1500. TCRdb handled the public reads itself, with Q25 trimming in fastp and clone calling in MiXCR, and kept productive beta chains. Here each entry gathers all rows of one CDR3 protein and keeps the most common genes and DNA. In all, the sample holds 480,000 or so distinct CDR3 sequences, and about 11% of those were seen once. The ten largest clones add up to 9.5% to 13% of the sample. The paper as a whole reports these results and caveats: The ex vivo response was dominated by HLA-C-restricted CMV-specific TCR beta clonotypes, and the single most frequent clonotype in two of eight donors was supplied by these HLA-C-restricted clonotypes. In both this cohort and an independent roughly 360-donor cohort, the cumulative frequency of public TCR beta family members distinguished carriers of CMV infection plus the relevant HLA type.

The germline V gene (reference sequence) supplies CDR1 LNHDA and CDR2 SQIVND. The CDR3 covers 15 residues, taking in both the cysteine and the phenylalanine. The kept DNA is CDR3 alone, 45 bases in frame from the first base. The junction carries 22 bases between V and J, which are trimmed by 8 bases and 8 bases respectively. The V and J genes are TRBV19 and TRBJ1-3; TRBD1 might be the D gene, on 5 matching bases. This sequence originates from a human donor in good health (CMV status not recorded). Some clones in this sample may be carry-over from other donors' samples. Sequencing input: PBMCs. The nucleotides are TGTGCCAGTTCTCTTACAGGCGAACGGGTGGACACCATATATTTT. Its protein product is CASSLTGERVDTIYF.